This T cell receptor beta chain was sequenced for a study of CD8 T cells in Susac syndrome (dated by TCRdb to about 2019). With regard to the full study: Of the Susac syndrome patients who were sequenced, under 10 were in clinical remission while about six had clinically active disease. At the time of blood withdrawal, Susac syndrome patients were either therapy-naive, taking corticosteroids (with some also receiving IVIg), or on IVIg alone. The study used repertoire sequencing to test whether antigen drove CD8+ T cell activation and differentiation in Susac syndrome. The study compared CD8+ T cell repertoire clonality among around 11 healthy donors, around 14 Susac syndrome patients and roughly 16 multiple sclerosis patients. Study-wide conclusions, independent of this receptor: Roughly 15 and five Susac-specific public clones were found in the total CD8+ and CD8+ TEMRA repertoires, respectively. The number of individuals in the TCR sequencing and HLA analysis was acknowledged as relatively small. Clonal expansion was observed in Susac syndrome CD8+ repertoires, with the highest expansion in CD8+ TEMRA cells and greater expansion in clinically active than in remitting patients.

About this clonotype: Its binding antigen is unknown. Base qualities are missing; no much larger clone stands one base away.

Cut back by 0 bases and 4 bases, the V and J ends lie 12 bases apart. The germline V gene (reference sequence) specifies LNHNV as CDR1 and YYDKDF as CDR2. Spanning cysteine to phenylalanine, the CDR3 consists of 15 amino acids. Only the CDR3 part of the read is kept: 45 bases, read in frame from the first base. RNA was extracted using the RNeasy kit, and about 0.45 to 1 ug of the RNA was reverse transcribed with random hexamers. TCR beta CDR3 regions were amplified with the immunoSEQ multiplex PCR assay covering 54 Vbeta and 13 Jbeta segments. Bias from PCR amplification was corrected by using a synthetic template baseline for primer optimization and for computational correction. Concerning the study's data processing: Reads were annotated to V, D and J genes according to IMGT and were analyzed with immunoSEQ Analyzer, with only productive sequences retained. To calculate clonality, Shannon entropy was normalized by log2 of the number of productive unique sequences and then subtracted from one. Public and private clones were assessed among the 100 most prevalent clones of each patient and control. A clone was defined as Susac-specific if it was absent from the healthy and MS cohorts, from over a thousand published viral clones and from other ImmuneACCESS disease sequences. The public reads were reanalyzed by TCRdb: fastp trimming at Q25, MiXCR alignment, in-frame beta chains only. Each entry is one CDR3 protein sequence, shown with its most common DNA and genes. The authors' filters were not applied to this entry. This sample lists 50,000 to 55,000 distinct CDR3 sequences; roughly 94% were detected once. 0.75% of the sample is held by the ten biggest clonotypes.

Peripheral blood CD8+ and CD4+ T cells from healthy donors, Susac syndrome patients and multiple sclerosis patients were profiled using high-throughput TCR beta sequencing. The Susac syndrome patients fulfilled recently defined diagnostic criteria for either definite or probable disease. Bulk CD8+ and CD4+ T cells were purified magnetically by negative isolation, whereas CD8+ TEMRA cells were enriched by FACS. Blood was drawn into EDTA tubes, processed within 24 hours, and PBMCs were isolated by density gradient centrifugation. PBMCs intended for TCR sequencing were cryopreserved in liquid nitrogen and thawed later in a water bath at 37 degrees C. A purity of at least 90% was achieved for sorted or isolated CD4+, CD8+ and CD8+ TEMRA cells.

This TCR derives from a human donor with Susac syndrome. In this chain, TRBV15 is recombined with TRBJ1-1, with TRBD1 tentatively as D gene (6 bases match). What was sequenced was CD8+ T cells from PBMCs. The nucleotides are TGTGCCACCAGCAGAGAAGGGGGGATCGGCACTGAAGCTTTCTTT. This sequence encodes CATSREGGIGTEAFF.